Listed below are T cell receptor beta chains from one sample, sequenced in a study of CD8 T cells in Susac syndrome. Using its own MiXCR run on the immunoSEQ multiplex PCR reads, TCRdb lists one record per CDR3 protein. The profile shows tens of thousands of distinct CDR3 sequences, around 94% of them singletons. Sequenced: CD8+ T cells from PBMCs. These receptors were obtained from a human donor in good health. The CDR3 runs from the conserved cysteine through the conserved F or W. D genes are given only for firm matches. Clone size is stated in some rows and not others, as once, few, many or a class when expanded.

clone_size	v_call	j_call	d_call	cdr3_aa	cdr3_nt
-	TRBV5-1	TRBJ1-1	TRBD1	CASSPAGGYTEAFF	TGCGCCAGCAGCCCGGCAGGGGGCTATACTGAAGCTTTCTTT
-	TRBV7-9	TRBJ2-5	-	CASSLEVGTGEETQYF	TGTGCCAGCAGCTTAGAAGTCGGGACGGGGGAAGAGACCCAGTACTTC
-	TRBV12-3/TRBV12-4	TRBJ2-1	-	CASRAQSSYNEQFF	TGTGCCAGCAGGGCACAGAGCTCCTACAATGAGCAGTTCTTC
-	TRBV11-2	TRBJ2-2	TRBD2	CASSYPQVAGGTTGELFF	TGTGCCAGCAGCTACCCACAGGTGGCGGGAGGAACCACCGGGGAGCTGTTTTTT
-	TRBV27	TRBJ1-2	-	CASSQGGDYGYTF	TGTGCCAGCAGTCAGGGAGGGGACTATGGCTACACCTTC
-	TRBV5-4	TRBJ2-3	-	CASSLGGLSTDTQYF	TGTGCCAGCAGCCTCGGAGGGCTTAGCACAGATACGCAGTATTTT
-	TRBV6-1	TRBJ2-1	-	CASSVDTYNEQFF	TGTGCCAGCAGTGTAGACACCTACAATGAGCAGTTCTTC
-	TRBV30	TRBJ2-6	-	CAWSALTRTDSGANVLTF	TGTGCCTGGAGTGCGCTGACTCGGACTGATTCTGGGGCCAACGTCCTGACTTTC
-	TRBV7-9	TRBJ1-2	-	CASSPSGYYGYTF	TGTGCCAGCAGCCCCTCGGGCTACTATGGCTACACCTTC
-	TRBV9	TRBJ2-2	-	CASSPGGTPNTGELFF	TGTGCCAGCAGCCCAGGGGGGACTCCGAACACCGGGGAGCTGTTTTTT
-	TRBV9	TRBJ2-3	-	CATPDTQYF	TGTGCCACCCCAGATACGCAGTATTTT
-	TRBV5-8	TRBJ2-5	TRBD1	CASSRGQGAHRETQYF	TGTGCCAGCAGCCGGGGACAGGGGGCGCATCGGGAGACCCAGTACTTC
once	TRBV3-1	TRBJ2-2	TRBD2	CASSSTPRSGGGTGELFF	TGTGCCAGCAGCTCGACCCCCCGTAGCGGGGGGGGCACCGGGGAGCTGTTTTTT
-	TRBV3-1	TRBJ1-2	-	CASSQQGYGYTF	TGTGCCAGCAGCCAACAGGGATATGGCTACACCTTC
once	TRBV19	TRBJ2-3	TRBD2	CASSLGVAGYTDTQYF	TGTGCCAGTAGTTTGGGGGTAGCGGGGTACACAGATACGCAGTATTTT
-	TRBV3-1	TRBJ2-5	-	CASSQGVGDQETQYF	TGTGCCAGCAGCCAAGGTGTTGGGGACCAAGAGACCCAGTACTTC
-	TRBV5-6	TRBJ2-7	TRBD2	CASSLAAGALYEQYF	TGTGCCAGCAGCTTGGCAGCGGGGGCCCTATACGAGCAGTACTTC
-	TRBV6-5	TRBJ1-2	-	CASSPNVMLGYTF	TGTGCCAGCAGTCCTAACGTCATGCTCGGCTACACCTTC
-	TRBV9	TRBJ2-7	-	CASSVNPGTTPSYEQYF	TGTGCCAGCAGCGTAAATCCTGGCACAACACCTTCCTACGAGCAGTACTTC
-	TRBV19	TRBJ2-1	-	CASMGVPYNEQFF	TGTGCCAGTATGGGGGTACCCTACAATGAGCAGTTCTTC
few	TRBV25-1	TRBJ2-7	-	CASSGGAYEQYF	TGTGCCAGCAGTGGCGGGGCTTACGAGCAGTACTTC
-	TRBV4-3	TRBJ2-7	-	CASSQEGQYEQYF	TGCGCCAGCAGCCAAGAAGGCCAATACGAGCAGTACTTC
-	TRBV15	TRBJ2-2	TRBD2	CATSRDRFSGTRPTGELFF	TGTGCCACCAGCAGAGATCGCTTTTCCGGGACTAGACCGACCGGGGAGCTGTTTTTT
-	TRBV4-1	TRBJ1-6	-	CASSPLGSDLHF	TGCGCCAGCAGCCCCCTGGGCAGTGACCTCCACTTT
-	TRBV9	TRBJ2-3	TRBD2	CASSFGTSGSVADTQYF	TGTGCCAGCAGCTTCGGGACTAGCGGGAGCGTGGCAGATACGCAGTATTTT
-	TRBV7-9	TRBJ2-2	TRBD1	CASRGQPTNTGELFF	TGTGCCAGCAGGGGACAGCCTACGAACACCGGGGAGCTGTTTTTT
-	TRBV9	TRBJ1-2	-	CATSDSYGYTF	TGTGCCACCTCAGATAGTTATGGCTACACCTTC
-	TRBV13	TRBJ2-3	-	CASSSLGPIPTDTQYF	TGTGCCAGCAGCTCCCTCGGGCCGATCCCGACAGATACGCAGTATTTT
-	TRBV14	TRBJ2-7	-	CASSQGVGARYEQYF	TGTGCCAGCAGCCAAGGAGTTGGGGCCCGCTACGAGCAGTACTTC
-	TRBV28	TRBJ2-2	-	CASSLGGRGTGELFF	TGTGCCAGCAGTTTAGGAGGGCGAGGCACCGGGGAGCTGTTTTTT
-	TRBV4-1	TRBJ2-1	-	CASSQAANEQFF	TGCGCCAGCAGCCAAGCGGCCAATGAGCAGTTCTTC
once	TRBV25-1	TRBJ2-1	-	CASSFINEQFF	TGTGCCAGCAGTTTCATCAATGAGCAGTTCTTC
-	TRBV2	TRBJ2-4	-	CASTAGARNIQYF	TGTGCCAGCACTGCCGGGGCCAGAAACATTCAGTACTTC
-	TRBV7-2	TRBJ2-3	-	CASSPTIGGSTDTQYF	TGTGCCAGCAGCCCTACGATAGGGGGAAGCACAGATACGCAGTATTTT
few	TRBV12-3/TRBV12-4	TRBJ1-5	-	CASSSEGILPQHF	TGTGCCAGCAGTTCGGAGGGAATTTTGCCCCAGCATTTT
-	TRBV12-5	TRBJ2-6	-	CASGDPATGANVLTF	TGTGCTAGTGGGGATCCCGCGACAGGGGCCAACGTCCTGACTTTC
once	TRBV5-1	TRBJ2-3	-	CASSLSGYTDTQYF	TGCGCCAGCAGCTTAAGCGGTTACACAGATACGCAGTATTTT
-	TRBV28	TRBJ2-2	-	CASRVGSGELFF	TGTGCCAGCAGGGTAGGCAGCGGGGAGCTGTTTTTT
-	TRBV7-6	TRBJ2-6	-	CASSFSPSGLGANVLTF	TGTGCCAGCAGCTTCAGCCCATCAGGGTTGGGGGCCAACGTCCTGACTTTC
-	TRBV30	TRBJ1-3	-	CAWTESGNTIYF	TGTGCCTGGACCGAAAGTGGAAACACCATATATTTT